This T cell receptor beta chain originates from a study of blood T cell repertoires in COVID-19. V was pared by 0 bases and J by 3 bases, with 4 bases of the junction left unmatched. The CDR3 covers 15 residues. Some clones are missing from TCRdb's copy, which holds only in-frame ones; the method was immunoSEQ multiplex PCR. The table lists tens of thousands of clones, 79% of them singletons, with around 27% in the top ten. Sample: peripheral blood. The receptor was isolated from a man in his 60s with active or convalescent COVID-19. The chain employs TRBV23-1 and TRBJ2-5; 7 bases match TRBD1. TRBV23-1 is an ORF, and what it does is uncertain. DNA of the CDR3: TGCGCCAGCAGTCAATCCAAAACAGGGGAAGAGACCCAGTACTTC. It codes for CASSQSKTGEETQYF.